Below, 17 T cell receptor beta chains from the same sample are listed, as sequenced in a study of T cells in localized non-small cell lung cancer. Some clones are missing from TCRdb's copy, which holds only in-frame ones; the method was immunoSEQ multiplex PCR. In the table there are over 20,000 clones, nearly 90% of which are singletons. The sequencing used peripheral blood mononuclear cells, collected before any cancer treatment. These receptors came from a male donor at least 60 years old with stage II lung adenocarcinoma.

The chain recombines TRBV5-4 with TRBJ1-2, with D possibly matching TRBD1 (5 bases). The CDR3 length is 15 residues. Germline V gives CDR1 SGHNT, CDR2 YYREEE (reference sequence). V dropped 0 bases and J dropped 4 bases, with 13 bases sitting between them. CDR3 region: CASSLGGSRLYGYTF. In nucleotides, the CDR3 is TGTGCCAGCAGCTTGGGGGGCAGCCGTCTCTATGGCTACACCTTC.

This rearrangement joins TRBV5-1 to TRBJ1-1, with D perhaps TRBD1 (6 bases). The CDR3 is made up of 14 amino acids. The V gene's germline CDR1 is SGHRS and CDR2 YFSETQ. V lost 1 base and J lost 0, with 7 bases in between. The CDR3 region is CASSLTGLNTEAFF. The CDR3, as DNA: TGCGCCAGCAGCTTGACAGGGTTGAACACTGAAGCTTTCTTT.

The chain uses TRBV4-2 and TRBJ2-1; no definite D call. V lost 5 bases, J lost 3 bases, and 2 bases lay in between. Germline V gene data show CDR1 as LGHNA and CDR2 as YNFKEQ. The CDR3 consists of 11 residues. Written as DNA, the CDR3 is TGTGCCAGCAGCTTCTACAATGAGCAGTTCTTC. As protein: CASSFYNEQFF.

This clone appeared once. The chain is built from TRBV11-2 and TRBJ2-7; tentative D call: TRBD2 (5 bases). The CDR3 covers 15 residues. Germline lookup yields CDR1 SGHAT and CDR2 FQNNGV. Trimming took 4 bases from V and 1 from J, leaving 14 bases between them. The CDR3 is CASSSHAGLSYEQYF. The CDR3 coding sequence is TGTGCCAGCAGCTCTCATGCTGGACTGTCCTACGAGCAGTACTTC. Full variable domain (outside the CDR3, taken from reference TRBV11-2 and TRBJ2-7): EAGVAQSPRYKIIEKRQSVAFWCNPISGHATLYWYQQILGQGPKLLIQFQNNGVVDDSQLPKDRFSAERLKGVDSTLKIQPAKLEDSAVYLCASSSHAGLSYEQYFGPGTRLTVT.

This chain connects TRBV19 to TRBJ2-5; TRBD1 agrees at 9 bases. V shed 4 bases and J 5 bases; nucleotides not matched to a gene: 5. This CDR3 has 14 residues. CDR1 is LNHDA, CDR2 SQIVND, per germline (reference sequence). The CDR3 nucleotides read TGTGCCAGTAGTACATACAGGGGGCAGGAGACCCAGTACTTC. Amino acids: CASSTYRGQETQYF.

The chain employs TRBV6-5 and TRBJ1-1; D unresolved. V was pared by 2 bases and J by 0 bases, with 10 bases between. The germline V gene has CDR1 MNHEY and CDR2 SVGAGI. The CDR3 length is 15 residues. This CDR3 is CASSYQVTVNTEAFF. The CDR3 bases are TGTGCCAGCAGTTACCAAGTGACTGTGAACACTGAAGCTTTCTTT.

The rearrangement joins TRBV5-4 to TRBJ2-4; D perhaps matches TRBD1 (7 bases). Germline V gene sequence: CDR1 SGHNT, CDR2 YYREEE (reference sequence). Trimming cost V 2 bases and J 6 bases, with 18 bases left between them. CDR3 size: 16 residues. CDR3 protein: CASSFGLQGDLNIQYF. The CDR3 DNA is TGTGCCAGCAGCTTCGGGTTGCAGGGGGACTTAAACATTCAGTACTTC.

The rearrangement joins TRBV28 to TRBJ2-1; TRBD2 might be the D (5 bases). Trimming removed 3 bases from V and 15 bases from J, with 15 bases in between. Germline loops: CDR1 MDHEN, CDR2 SYDVKM. The CDR3 length is 12 residues. The CDR3, as DNA: TGTGCCAGCAGTTTCGACCCGTGGACTTTGTTCTTC. Translating gives CASSFDPWTLFF.

On this clone itself: Because it lacks the conserved phenylalanine or tryptophan at the end, this CDR3 is likely a read error. No DNA is shown, since the ends of the CDR3 on it are uncertain; the CDR3 is the one TCRdb lists. This chain links TRBV5-1 with TRBJ1-2; the table's D call, TRBD1, was not checked against the DNA. The CDR3 totals 14 residues, both ends included. Germline lookup yields CDR1 SGHRS and CDR2 YFSETQ. CDR3 sequence: CASGDTSVRKTYGY.

The chain links TRBV28 to TRBJ2-7; D unclear. The V end was cut by 11 bases, the J end by 2 bases, with 16 bases between. Germline assignment: CDR1 MDHEN and CDR2 SYDVKM. This CDR3 spans 13 amino acids. The chain's CDR3 is CASHTPGTYEQYF. CDR3 DNA sequence: TGTGCCTCACATACCCCCGGCACCTACGAGCAGTACTTC.

This chain uses TRBV2 with TRBJ1-3, with D unclear. V lost 5 bases to trimming and J lost 0 bases, with 8 bases between them. The CDR3 totals 14 residues. Germline V gene lookup returns CDR1 SNHLY and CDR2 FYNNEI. In nucleotides, the CDR3 is TGTGCCAGCAGTCCAATAGGCTCTGGAAACACCATATATTTT. Its protein is CASSPIGSGNTIYF.

CDR3: CASRPGGTVLYNQPQHF. The CDR3 DNA is TGTGCCAGTAGACCTGGCGGGACAGTCCTTTACAATCAGCCCCAGCATTTT. The gene calls are TRBV19 and TRBJ1-5, with 7 bases lining up with TRBD1. The CDR3 has 17 amino acids. The V segment lost 6 bases and the J segment 3 bases; nucleotides outside the gene matches: 14. Germline V gives CDR1 LNHDA, CDR2 SQIVND (reference sequence).

The genes are TRBV7-9 and TRBJ2-1; 10 bases line up with TRBD2. The trim removed 5 bases at V and 2 bases at J, leaving 9 bases unmatched. Germline CDR1 and CDR2: SEHNR and FQNEAQ (reference sequence). This CDR3 has 17 amino acids. The chain's CDR3 is CASSRGRSGRAYNEQFF. CDR3 nucleotide sequence: TGTGCCAGCAGCAGAGGGAGAAGCGGGAGGGCCTACAATGAGCAGTTCTTC.

The V call is TRBV7-9, the J call TRBJ1-1; 7 nucleotides align to TRBD1. Germline lookup yields CDR1 SEHNR and CDR2 FQNEAQ (reference sequence). V shed 1 base, J shed 6 bases, and the junction held 5 bases outside the gene matches. This CDR3 spans 14 amino acids. The chain's CDR3 is CASSLVGGASEAFF. Written as DNA, the CDR3 is TGTGCCAGCAGCTTAGTAGGGGGCGCATCTGAAGCTTTCTTT.

The genes are TRBV6-1 and TRBJ2-3; the D is unclear. Trimming cost V 2 bases and J 10 bases, with 22 bases left between them. CDR3 size: 16 residues. CDR1 MNHNS and CDR2 SASEGT come from the germline V gene. The CDR3 DNA reads as TGTGCCAGCAGTGAAATGGACCGAAGATCCGGATGGGCGCAGTATTTT. It translates to CASSEMDRRSGWAQYF.

DNA for the CDR3: TGTGCCAGCAGCGTAGATAGGTACACCGGGGAGCTGTTTTTT. Translated, it gives CASSVDRYTGELFF. The chain joins TRBV9 to TRBJ2-2; D is uncertain. The CDR3 totals 14 residues. The V end was cut by 0 bases, the J end by 3 bases, with 6 bases between. Germline CDR1 SGDLS, CDR2 YYNGEE. Based on the CDR3 plus reference TRBV9 and TRBJ2-2, the full variable domain is DSGVTQTPKHLITATGQRVTLRCSPRSGDLSVYWYQQSLDQGLQFLIQYYNGEERAKGNILERFSAQQFPDLHSELNLSSLELGDSALYFCASSVDRYTGELFFGEGSRLTVL.

The chain employs TRBV5-6 and TRBJ2-1, with D perhaps TRBD1 (6 bases). The V gene's germline CDR1 is SGHDT and CDR2 YYEEEE. CDR3 size: 15 residues. V was pared by 2 bases and J by 4 bases, with 13 bases between. CDR3 in DNA: TGTGCCAGCAGCTTAGGGGGACACGCGTACAATGAGCAGTTCTTC. Translation gives CASSLGGHAYNEQFF.